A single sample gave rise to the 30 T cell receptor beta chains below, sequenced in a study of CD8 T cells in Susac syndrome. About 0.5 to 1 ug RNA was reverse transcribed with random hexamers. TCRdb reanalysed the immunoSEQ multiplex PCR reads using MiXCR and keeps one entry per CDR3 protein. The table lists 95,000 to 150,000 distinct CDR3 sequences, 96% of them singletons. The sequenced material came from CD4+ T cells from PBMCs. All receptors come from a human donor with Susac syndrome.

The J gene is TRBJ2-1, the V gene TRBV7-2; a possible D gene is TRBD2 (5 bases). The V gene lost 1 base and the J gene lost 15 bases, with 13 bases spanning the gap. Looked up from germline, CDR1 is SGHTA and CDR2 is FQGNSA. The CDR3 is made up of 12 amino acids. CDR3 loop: CASSLVASFLFF. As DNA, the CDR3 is TGTGCCAGCAGCTTAGTGGCTAGCTTTTTGTTCTTC.

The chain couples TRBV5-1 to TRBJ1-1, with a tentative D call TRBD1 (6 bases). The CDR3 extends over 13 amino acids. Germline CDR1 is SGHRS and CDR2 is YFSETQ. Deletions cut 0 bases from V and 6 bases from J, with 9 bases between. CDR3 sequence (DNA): TGCGCCAGCAGCTTGGACAGGGAGGCTGAAGCTTTCTTT. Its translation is CASSLDREAEAFF.

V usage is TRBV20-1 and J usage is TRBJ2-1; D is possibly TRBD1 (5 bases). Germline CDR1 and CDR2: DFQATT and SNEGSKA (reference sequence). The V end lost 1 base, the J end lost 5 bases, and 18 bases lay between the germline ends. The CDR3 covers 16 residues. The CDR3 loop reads CSARGLRAGLDNEQFF. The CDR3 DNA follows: TGCAGTGCTAGAGGCCTCAGAGCAGGGCTTGACAATGAGCAGTTCTTC.

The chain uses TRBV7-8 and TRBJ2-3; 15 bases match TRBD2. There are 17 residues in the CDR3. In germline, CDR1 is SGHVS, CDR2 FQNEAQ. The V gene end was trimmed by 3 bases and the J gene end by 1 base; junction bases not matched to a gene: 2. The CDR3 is CASSFRTSGRGTDTQYF. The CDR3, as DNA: TGTGCCAGCAGCTTCAGGACTAGCGGGAGGGGCACAGATACGCAGTATTTT.

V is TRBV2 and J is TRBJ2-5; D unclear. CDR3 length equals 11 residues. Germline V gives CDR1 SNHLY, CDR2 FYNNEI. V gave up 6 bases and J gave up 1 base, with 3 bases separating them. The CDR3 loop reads CASRVQETQYF. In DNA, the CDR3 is TGTGCCAGCAGGGTCCAAGAGACCCAGTACTTC. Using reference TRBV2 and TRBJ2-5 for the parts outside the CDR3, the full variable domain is EPEVTQTPSHQVTQMGQEVILRCVPISNHLYFYWYRQILGQKVEFLVSFYNNEISEKSEIFDDQFSVERPDGSNFTLKIRSTKLEDSAMYFCASRVQETQYFGPGTRLLVL.

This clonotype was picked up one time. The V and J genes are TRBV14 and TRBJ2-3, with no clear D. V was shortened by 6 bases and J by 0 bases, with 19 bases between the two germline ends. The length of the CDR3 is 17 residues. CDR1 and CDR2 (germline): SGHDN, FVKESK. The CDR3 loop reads CASSPLGGEPSTDTQYF. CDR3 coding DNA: TGTGCCAGCAGTCCCTTGGGCGGAGAACCTAGCACAGATACGCAGTATTTT.

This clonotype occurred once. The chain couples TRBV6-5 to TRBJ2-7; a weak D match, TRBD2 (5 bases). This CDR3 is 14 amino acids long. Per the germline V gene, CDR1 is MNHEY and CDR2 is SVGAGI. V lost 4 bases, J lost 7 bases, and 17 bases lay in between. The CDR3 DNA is TGTGCCAGCAGTTTGGGAGAATGGTCGGGTGAGCAGTACTTC. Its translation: CASSLGEWSGEQYF.

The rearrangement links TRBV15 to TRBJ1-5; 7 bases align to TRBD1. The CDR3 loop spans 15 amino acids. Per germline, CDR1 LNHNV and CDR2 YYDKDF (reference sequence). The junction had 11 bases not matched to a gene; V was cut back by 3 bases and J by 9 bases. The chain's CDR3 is CATSSETGRRRPQHF. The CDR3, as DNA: TGTGCCACCAGCAGCGAGACAGGGCGTCGGAGGCCCCAGCATTTT. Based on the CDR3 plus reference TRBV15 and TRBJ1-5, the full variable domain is DAMVIQNPRYQVTQFGKPVTLSCSQTLNHNVMYWYQQKSSQAPKLLFHYYDKDFNNEADTPDNFQSRRPNTSFCFLDIRSPGLGDTAMYLCATSSETGRRRPQHFGDGTRLSIL.

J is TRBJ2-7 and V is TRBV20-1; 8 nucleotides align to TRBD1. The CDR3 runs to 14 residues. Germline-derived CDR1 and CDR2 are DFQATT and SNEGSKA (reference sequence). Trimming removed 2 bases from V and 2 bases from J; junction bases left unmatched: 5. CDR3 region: CSARRTGGTYEQYF. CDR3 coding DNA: TGCAGTGCTAGACGAACAGGGGGAACCTACGAGCAGTACTTC.

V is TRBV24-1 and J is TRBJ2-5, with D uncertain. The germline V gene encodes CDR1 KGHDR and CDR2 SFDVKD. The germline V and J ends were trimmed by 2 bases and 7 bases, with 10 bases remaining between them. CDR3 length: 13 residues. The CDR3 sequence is CATSDSSIATQYF. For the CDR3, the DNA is TGTGCCACCAGTGATTCGAGTATAGCGACCCAGTACTTC.

CDR3 nucleotides: TGCGCCAGCAGCTTGCCCCAGGGAGGGCATGGCTACACCTTC. As protein: CASSLPQGGHGYTF. The chain uses TRBV5-1 and TRBJ1-2; D perhaps matches TRBD1 (5 bases). The germline gives CDR1 SGHRS, CDR2 YFSETQ. This CDR3 has 14 amino acids. The V end was cut by 1 base, the J end by 6 bases, with 13 bases between. The complete variable domain, with remaining parts taken from reference TRBV5-1 and TRBJ1-2, reads KAGVTQTPRYLIKTRGQQVTLSCSPISGHRSVSWYQQTPGQGLQFLFEYFSETQRNKGNFPGRFSGRQFSNSRSEMNVSTLELGDSALYLCASSLPQGGHGYTFGSGTRLTVV.

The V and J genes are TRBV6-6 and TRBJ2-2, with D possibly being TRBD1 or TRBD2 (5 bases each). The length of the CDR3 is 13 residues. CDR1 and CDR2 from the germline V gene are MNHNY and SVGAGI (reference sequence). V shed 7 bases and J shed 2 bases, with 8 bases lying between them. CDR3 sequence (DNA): TGTGCCAGCAAGGGGAGTAACACCGGGGAGCTGTTTTTT. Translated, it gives CASKGSNTGELFF.

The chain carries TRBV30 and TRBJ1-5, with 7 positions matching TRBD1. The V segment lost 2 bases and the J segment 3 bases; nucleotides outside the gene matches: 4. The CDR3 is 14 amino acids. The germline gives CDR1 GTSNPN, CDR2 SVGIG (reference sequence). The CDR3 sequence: CAWSPGGLNQPQHF. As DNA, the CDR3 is TGTGCCTGGAGTCCAGGGGGTCTCAATCAGCCCCAGCATTTT.

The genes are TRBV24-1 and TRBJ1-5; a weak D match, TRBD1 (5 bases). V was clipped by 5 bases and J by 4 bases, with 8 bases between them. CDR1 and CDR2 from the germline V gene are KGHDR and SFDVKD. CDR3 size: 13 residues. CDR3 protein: CATSVSGNQPQHF. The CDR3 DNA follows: TGTGCCACCAGTGTTTCAGGGAATCAGCCCCAGCATTTT.

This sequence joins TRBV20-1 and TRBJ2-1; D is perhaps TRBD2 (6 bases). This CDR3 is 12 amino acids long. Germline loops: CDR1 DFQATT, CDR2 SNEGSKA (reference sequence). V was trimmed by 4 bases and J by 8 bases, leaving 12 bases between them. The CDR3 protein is CSATGSVDEQFF. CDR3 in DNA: TGCAGTGCTACCGGGAGCGTCGATGAGCAGTTCTTC.

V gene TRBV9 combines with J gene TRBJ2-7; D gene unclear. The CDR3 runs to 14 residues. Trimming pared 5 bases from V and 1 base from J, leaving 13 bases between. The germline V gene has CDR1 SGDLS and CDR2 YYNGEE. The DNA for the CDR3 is TGTGCCAGCAGTGCCCGCTCCGGGTCCTACGAGCAGTACTTC. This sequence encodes CASSARSGSYEQYF.

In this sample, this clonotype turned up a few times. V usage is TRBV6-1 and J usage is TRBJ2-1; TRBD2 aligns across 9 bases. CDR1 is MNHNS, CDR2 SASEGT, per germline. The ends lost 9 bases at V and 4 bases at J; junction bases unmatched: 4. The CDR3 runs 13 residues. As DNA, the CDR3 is TGTGCCAGTTCTAGCGGGGAGTACAATGAGCAGTTCTTC. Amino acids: CASSSGEYNEQFF.

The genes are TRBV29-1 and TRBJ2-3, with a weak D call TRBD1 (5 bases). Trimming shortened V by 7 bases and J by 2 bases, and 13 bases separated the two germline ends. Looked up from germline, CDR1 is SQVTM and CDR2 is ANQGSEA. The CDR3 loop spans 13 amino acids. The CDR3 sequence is CSGAGYLTDTQYF. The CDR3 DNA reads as TGCAGCGGCGCAGGGTATCTCACAGATACGCAGTATTTT.

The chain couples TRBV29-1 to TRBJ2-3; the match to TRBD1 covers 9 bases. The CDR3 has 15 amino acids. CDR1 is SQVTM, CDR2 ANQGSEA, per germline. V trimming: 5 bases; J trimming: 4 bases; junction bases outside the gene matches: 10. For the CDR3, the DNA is TGCAGCGTTACCGGGACAGGGTTTATCGCAGATACGCAGTATTTT. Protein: CSVTGTGFIADTQYF.

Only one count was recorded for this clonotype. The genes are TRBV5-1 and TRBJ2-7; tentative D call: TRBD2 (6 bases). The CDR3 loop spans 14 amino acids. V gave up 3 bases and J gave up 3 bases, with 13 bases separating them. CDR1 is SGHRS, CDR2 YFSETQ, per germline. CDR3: CASSSRDWGYEQYF. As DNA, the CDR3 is TGCGCCAGCAGCTCCCGGGACTGGGGCTACGAGCAGTACTTC.

The CDR3 loop reads CASSPPRGASGANVLTF. The CDR3 region has the DNA TGTGCCAGCAGTCCCCCACGTGGGGCCTCTGGGGCCAACGTCCTGACTTTC. The J gene is TRBJ2-6, the V gene TRBV12-3 or TRBV12-4; D might be TRBD1 (5 bases). This CDR3 is built from 17 residues. The germline V and J ends were trimmed by 5 bases and 0 bases, with 14 bases remaining between them.

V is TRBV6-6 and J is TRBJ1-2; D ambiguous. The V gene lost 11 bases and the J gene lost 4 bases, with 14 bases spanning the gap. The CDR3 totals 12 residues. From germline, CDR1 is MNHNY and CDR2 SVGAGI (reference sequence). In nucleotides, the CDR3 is TGTGCCGGACGCTCCGCCAGCTATGGCTACACCTTC. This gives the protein CAGRSASYGYTF.

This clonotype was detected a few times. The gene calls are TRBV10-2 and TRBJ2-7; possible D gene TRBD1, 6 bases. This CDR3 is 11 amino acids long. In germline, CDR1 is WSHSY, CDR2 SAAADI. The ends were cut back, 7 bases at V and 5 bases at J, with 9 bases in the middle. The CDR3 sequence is CASTGTNEQYF. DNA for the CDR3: TGCGCCAGCACCGGGACAAACGAGCAGTACTTC.

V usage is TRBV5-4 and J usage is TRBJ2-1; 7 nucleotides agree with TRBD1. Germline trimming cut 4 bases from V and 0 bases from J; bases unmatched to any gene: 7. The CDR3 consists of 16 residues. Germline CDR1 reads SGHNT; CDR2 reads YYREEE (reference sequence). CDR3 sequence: CASSLQTGSSYNEQFF. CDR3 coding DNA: TGTGCCAGCAGCCTACAGACAGGGAGCTCCTACAATGAGCAGTTCTTC. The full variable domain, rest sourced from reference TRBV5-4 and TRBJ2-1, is ETGVTQSPTHLIKTRGQQVTLRCSSQSGHNTVSWYQQALGQGPQFIFQYYREEENGRGNFPPRFSGLQFPNYSSELNVNALELDDSALYLCASSLQTGSSYNEQFFGPGTRLTVL.

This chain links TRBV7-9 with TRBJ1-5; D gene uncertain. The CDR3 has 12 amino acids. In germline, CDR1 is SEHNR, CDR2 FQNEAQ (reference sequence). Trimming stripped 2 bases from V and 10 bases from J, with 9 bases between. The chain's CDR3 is CASSLNVGPQHF. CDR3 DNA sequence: TGTGCCAGCAGCTTAAATGTCGGACCCCAGCATTTT. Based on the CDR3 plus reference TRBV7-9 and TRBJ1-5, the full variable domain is DTGVSQNPRHKITKRGQNVTFRCDPISEHNRLYWYRQTLGQGPEFLTYFQNEAQLEKSRLLSDRFSAERPKGSFSTLEIQRTEQGDSAMYLCASSLNVGPQHFGDGTRLSIL.

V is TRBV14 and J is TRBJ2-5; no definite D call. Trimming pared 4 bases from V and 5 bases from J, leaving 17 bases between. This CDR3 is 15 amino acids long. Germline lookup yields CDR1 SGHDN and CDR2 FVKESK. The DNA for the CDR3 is TGTGCCAGCAGCCCCGGGCGACGTATCGGGGAGACCCAGTACTTC. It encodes CASSPGRRIGETQYF.

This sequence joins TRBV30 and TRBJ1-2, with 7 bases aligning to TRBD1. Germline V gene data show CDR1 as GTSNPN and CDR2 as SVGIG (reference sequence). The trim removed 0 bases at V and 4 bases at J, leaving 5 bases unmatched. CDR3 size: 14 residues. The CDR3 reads CAWSVAGGGYGYTF. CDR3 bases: TGTGCCTGGAGTGTGGCAGGGGGAGGCTATGGCTACACCTTC.

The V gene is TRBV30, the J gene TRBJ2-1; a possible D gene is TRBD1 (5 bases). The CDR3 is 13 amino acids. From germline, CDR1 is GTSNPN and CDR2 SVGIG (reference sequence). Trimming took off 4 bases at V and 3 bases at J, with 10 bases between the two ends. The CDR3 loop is CAWTPGNYNEQFF. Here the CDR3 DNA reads TGTGCCTGGACCCCAGGGAACTACAATGAGCAGTTCTTC.

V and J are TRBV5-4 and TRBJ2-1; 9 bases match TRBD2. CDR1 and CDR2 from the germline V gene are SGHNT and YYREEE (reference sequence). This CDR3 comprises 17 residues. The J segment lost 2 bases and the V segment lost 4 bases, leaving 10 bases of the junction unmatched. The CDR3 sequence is CASSRVGSGGTYNEQFF. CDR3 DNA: TGTGCCAGCAGCAGGGTTGGAAGCGGGGGGACCTACAATGAGCAGTTCTTC.

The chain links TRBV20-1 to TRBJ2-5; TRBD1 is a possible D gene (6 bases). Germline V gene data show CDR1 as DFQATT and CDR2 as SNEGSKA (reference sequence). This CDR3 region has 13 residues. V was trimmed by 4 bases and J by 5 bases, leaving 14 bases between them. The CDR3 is CSAITGPKETQYF. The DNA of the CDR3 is TGCAGTGCTATAACAGGGCCCAAGGAGACCCAGTACTTC.